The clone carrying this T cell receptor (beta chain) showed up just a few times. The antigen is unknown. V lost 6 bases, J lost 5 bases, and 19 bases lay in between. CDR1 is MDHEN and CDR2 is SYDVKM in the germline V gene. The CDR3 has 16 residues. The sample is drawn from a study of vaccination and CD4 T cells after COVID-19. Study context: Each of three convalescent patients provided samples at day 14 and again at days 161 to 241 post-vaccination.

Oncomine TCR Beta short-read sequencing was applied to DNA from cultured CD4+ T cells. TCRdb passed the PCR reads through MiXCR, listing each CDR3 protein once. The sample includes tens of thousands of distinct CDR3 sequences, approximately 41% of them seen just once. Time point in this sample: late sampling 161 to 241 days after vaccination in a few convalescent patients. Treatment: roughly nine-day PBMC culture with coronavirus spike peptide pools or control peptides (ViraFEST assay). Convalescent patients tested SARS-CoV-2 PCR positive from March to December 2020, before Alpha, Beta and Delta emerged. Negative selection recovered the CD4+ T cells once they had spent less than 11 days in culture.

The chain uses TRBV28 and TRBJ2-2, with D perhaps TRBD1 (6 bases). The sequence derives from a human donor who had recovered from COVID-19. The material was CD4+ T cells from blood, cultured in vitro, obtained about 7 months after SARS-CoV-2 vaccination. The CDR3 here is CASSLRTVSRTGELFF. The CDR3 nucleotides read TGTGCCAGCAGCCTAAGGACAGTATCGAGGACCGGGGAGCTGTTTTTT.